This T cell receptor (beta chain) was recorded in a study of T-cell reconstitution after alpha-beta-depleted transplantation in children. Study-level results: Fresh T-cell production supplied most of the T-cell counts and diversity seen one year after transplant. Several hundred expanded graft clones reportedly were the source of alpha-beta T cells about two months after transplant.

Construction of the TCRbeta library involved unique molecular identifiers. TCRdb re-analysed the PCR reads in MiXCR, keeping a single row per CDR3 protein. This sample has 670,000 or so distinct CDR3 sequences; 13% occur once, and the top ten carry 0.79%. This clonotype occurred many times. Its cognate antigen is unknown. The germline gene is not matched at one end of the junction; a read error may be the cause. This CDR3 has 14 amino acids. Germline lookup yields CDR1 SGHKS and CDR2 YYEKEE (reference sequence). Source: PBMCs, taken before TCRalphabeta/CD19-depleted stem cell transplant. The clonotype was recovered from a girl aged 2-9 years with congenital amegakaryocytic thrombocytopenia, due to receive a stem cell transplant. V is TRBV5-5 and J is TRBJ1-2, with TRBD1 matching 8 bases. CDR3 protein: CASSLGQGGYGYTF. The CDR3 coding sequence is TGCGCCAGCAGCCTCGGACAGGGAGGCTATGGCTACACCTTC.